This T cell receptor beta chain emerged from a study of molecular identifiers for immune sequencing clone quantification. Study conclusions and caveats: Clones carrying above 20 RNA copies accounted for over 97% of effector molecules, under 1% in naive cells.

Methods described previously were used for bulk TCR libraries, and listed TCR primers were applied. TCRdb processed the PCR reads anew with MiXCR; each CDR3 protein has one entry. The repertoire holds under 800,000 distinct CDR3 sequences, with around 25% as singletons. This clonotype has more than one count but fewer than ten. Its antigen is unknown. One base away lies a much larger clone, so this may be a sequencing read error. The CDR3 contains 14 residues. Germline V lookup: CDR1 MDHEN, CDR2 SYDVKM. The chain employs TRBV28 and TRBJ2-5; TRBD2 agrees at 11 bases. This TCR was recovered from a human donor in good health. Some libraries in this study had Jurkat cell RNA spiked in. The specimen sequenced was naive CD8+ T cells from blood, with Jurkat cell RNA spiked in. Subset noted: FACS-sorted CD8+CD4-CCR7+CD45RA+ naive T cells. CDR3 bases: TGTGCCAGCAGTCCGGGACTAGCGGAAGAGGCCCAGTACTTC. As protein: CASSPGLAEEAQYF.